This T cell receptor (beta chain) was documented in a study of radiotherapy plus CTLA-4 blockade in lung cancer listed by TCRdb under 2018. Regarding the complete study: Among enrolled patients, 15% to 20% had an objective response and 25% to 35% reached disease control. General findings and caveats noted by the study authors: Increased serum interferon-beta after radiation, together with early dynamic changes in blood T cell clones, were reported to be the strongest predictors of response. After treatment with radiotherapy and ipilimumab, TCR clones that originated in tumors expanded in peripheral blood.

Library preparation used the immunoSEQ multiplex PCR assay. TCRdb's version of the immuneACCESS table is confined to in-frame rearrangements and falls short of the full clone set. An unresolved V gene accounts for under half of the shortfall where checked; the remainder is of unknown origin. This sample holds 65,000 to 95,000 clones; 87% were observed only once. The leading ten clones occupy 35% to 45% of the sample. The study tested focal radiation therapy combined with CTLA-4 blockade (ipilimumab) in patients with chemo-refractory metastatic non-small-cell lung cancer. As for this clone: Its antigen specificity is not known. No base qualities exist here, and no much larger clone lies one base off it.

Relative to germline, V is 6 bases shorter and J is 4 bases shorter, with 10 bases between their ends. The CDR3, from cysteine to phenylalanine, totals 13 residues. Only CDR3 DNA is held: 39 bases, read in frame from base 1. Looking up the germline V gene yields CDR1 SNHLY and CDR2 FYNNEI. This receptor was taken from a human donor with non-small cell lung cancer that progressed on radiotherapy plus ipilimumab. The sample here was peripheral blood, taken from a patient treated with radiotherapy plus ipilimumab. This sequence uses TRBV2 and TRBJ1-5, and possibly TRBD1, on 5 matching bases. DNA sequence: TGTGCCAGCAGGTTACAGGCTAATCAGCCCCAGCATTTT. The encoded protein is CASRLQANQPQHF.